This is a list of T cell receptor beta chains from one sample in a study of blood T cell repertoires in COVID-19. Method: immunoSEQ multiplex PCR; TCRdb's copy keeps in-frame clones and lacks some. The sample holds 300,000 to 450,000 clones, around 84% seen once. Material for sequencing was peripheral blood. The receptors shown here come from a woman aged 18-29 years with acute or convalescent COVID-19. Both conserved end residues are part of each CDR3. The D gene is left open where the match is weak. Size tells how often a clone was seen (once, few, many) or the class of an expanded clone, and some rows leave it out.

J gene	V gene	D gene	clone size	CDR3 DNA	CDR3 protein
TRBJ1-1	TRBV5-1	TRBD1	.	TGCGCCAGCAGCTTGGCCTGGACAGGTCCTGACACTGAAGCTTTCTTT	CASSLAWTGPDTEAFF
TRBJ2-5	TRBV28	TRBD2	.	TGTGCCAGCAGTTTAATAGCTAGCGGAAACGTACCCCAGTACTTC	CASSLIASGNVPQYF
TRBJ2-3	TRBV4-2	TRBD2	.	TGTGCCAGCAGCCAAGTTGGGGCTACTAGCGGGGGGGCCACGCAGTATTTT	CASSQVGATSGGATQYF
TRBJ1-1	TRBV5-8	TRBD1	.	TGTGCCAGCAGCCCAAGACAGGGCTGGAACACTGAAGCTTTCTTT	CASSPRQGWNTEAFF
TRBJ2-1	TRBV19	.	.	TGTGCCAGTAGTATAGGAGGGAGCGTTGAGCAGTTCTTC	CASSIGGSVEQFF
TRBJ2-1	TRBV27	TRBD2	.	TGTGCCAGCAGTTCCCTAGCGGGGGGGCCAGGCAATGAGCAGTTCTTC	CASSSLAGGPGNEQFF
TRBJ1-1	TRBV5-8	.	.	TGTGCCAGCAGCTTGGTCGAGGGCAGAGAAGCTTTCTTT	CASSLVEGREAFF
TRBJ1-6	TRBV28	.	few	TGTGCCAGCAGTTCGGTGTTTGTGGGCCTAGGGGAAAATTCACCCCTCCACTTT	CASSSVFVGLGENSPLHF
TRBJ2-7	TRBV25-1	.	once	TGTGCCAGCAGTGAATTTGAGAGAACCTACGAGCAGTACTTC	CASSEFERTYEQYF
TRBJ1-4	TRBV6-1	.	.	TGTGCCAGCACTACACGTACAGGGATTGAAAAACTGTTTTTT	CASTTRTGIEKLFF
TRBJ1-6	TRBV19	.	.	TGTGCCAGTAGTAGGGAGAGCTCCTATAATTCACCCCTCCACTTT	CASSRESSYNSPLHF
TRBJ2-1	TRBV28	TRBD2	.	TGTGCCAGCAGTTCGAGCGGGAGGGGCTACAATGAGCAGTTCTTC	CASSSSGRGYNEQFF
TRBJ1-2	TRBV3-1/TRBV3-2	TRBD1	.	TGTGCCAGCAGCTCAGGACAGGGGGCCTACACCTTC	CASSSGQGAYTF
TRBJ1-1	TRBV5-6	TRBD1	.	TGTGCCAGCAGCTGGGGACAGTCAGCTTTCTTT	CASSWGQSAFF
TRBJ2-1	TRBV28	.	.	TGTGCCAGCAGTTTGGTATCCGTACCAGCCTACAATGAGCAGTTCTTC	CASSLVSVPAYNEQFF
TRBJ1-6	TRBV2	.	.	TGTGCCACCTATAAACTTGACAGTAAGGTCTCACCCCTCCACTTT	CATYKLDSKVSPLHF
TRBJ1-2	TRBV9	.	once	TGTGCCAGCAGCGTATCCGGTATAGAGGGCTACACCTTC	CASSVSGIEGYTF
TRBJ2-7	TRBV6-5	.	.	TGTGCCAGCAGTTACGGGACACACTACGAGCAGTACTTC	CASSYGTHYEQYF
TRBJ1-1	TRBV7-8	.	.	TGTGCCAGCAGCTTAATAGTTGTACAGCCCTCGCTGAACACTGAAGCTTTCTTT	CASSLIVVQPSLNTEAFF
TRBJ1-6	TRBV4-1	TRBD1	.	TGCGCCAGCAGCCAAGGCCAGGGGGCGGCTGATAATTCACCCCTCCACTTT	CASSQGQGAADNSPLHF
TRBJ1-1	TRBV28	.	.	TGTGCCAGTAAGACAGTATCTTCTGAAGCTTTCTTT	CASKTVSSEAFF
TRBJ1-2	TRBV12-3/TRBV12-4	.	.	TGTGCCAGCAGTTTCGGGTCGGATTATGGCTACACCTTC	CASSFGSDYGYTF
TRBJ1-1	TRBV19	.	.	TGTGCCACGACTAGTGGCGGAGGGAACACTGAAGCTTTCTTT	CATTSGGGNTEAFF
TRBJ2-5	TRBV12-3/TRBV12-4	.	.	TGTGCCAGCAGGTTCTACCCCCAAGAGACCCAGTACTTC	CASRFYPQETQYF
TRBJ1-5	TRBV7-2	.	.	TGTGCCAGCAGCTTTATGGACATTGGGATTGGTCAGCCCCAGCATTTT	CASSFMDIGIGQPQHF
TRBJ1-6	TRBV5-6	.	.	TGTGCCAGCAGCTTGGGCAGCGGAAATTCACCCCTCCACTTT	CASSLGSGNSPLHF